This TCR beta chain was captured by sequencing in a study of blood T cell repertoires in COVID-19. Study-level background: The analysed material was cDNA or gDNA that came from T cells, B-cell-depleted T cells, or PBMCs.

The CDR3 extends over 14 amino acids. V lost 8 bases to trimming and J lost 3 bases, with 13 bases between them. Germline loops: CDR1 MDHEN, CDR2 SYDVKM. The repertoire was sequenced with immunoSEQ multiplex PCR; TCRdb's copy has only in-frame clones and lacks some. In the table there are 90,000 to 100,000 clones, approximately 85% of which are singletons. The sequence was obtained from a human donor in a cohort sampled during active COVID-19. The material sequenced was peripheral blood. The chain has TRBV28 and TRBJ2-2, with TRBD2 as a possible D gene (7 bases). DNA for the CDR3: TGTGCCAGCGGGGGGGGCGCGGACACCGGGGAGCTGTTTTTT. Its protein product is CASGGGADTGELFF.